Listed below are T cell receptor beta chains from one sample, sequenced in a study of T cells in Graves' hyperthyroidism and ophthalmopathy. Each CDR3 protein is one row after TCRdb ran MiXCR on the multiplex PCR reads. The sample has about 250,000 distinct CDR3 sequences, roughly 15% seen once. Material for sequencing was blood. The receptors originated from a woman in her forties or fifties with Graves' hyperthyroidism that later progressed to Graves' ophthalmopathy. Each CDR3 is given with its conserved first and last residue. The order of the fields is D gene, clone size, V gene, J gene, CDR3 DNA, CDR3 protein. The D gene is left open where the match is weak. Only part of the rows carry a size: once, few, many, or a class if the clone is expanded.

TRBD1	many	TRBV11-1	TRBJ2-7	TGTGCCAGCAGCCCGGTCCAGGACAGGGCTTACGAGCAGTACTTC	CASSPVQDRAYEQYF
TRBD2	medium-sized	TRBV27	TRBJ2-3	TGTGCCAGCATGGGAGGGATGGTTGGCACAGATACGCAGTATTTT	CASMGGMVGTDTQYF
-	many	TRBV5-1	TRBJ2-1	TGCGCCAGCAGCTCACCCCCGGACAGCCCCCACAATGAGCAGTTCTTC	CASSSPPDSPHNEQFF
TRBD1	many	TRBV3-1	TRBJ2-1	TGTGCCAGCACCCACTCGTCAGGGGGCACCTACAATGAGCAGTTCTTC	CASTHSSGGTYNEQFF
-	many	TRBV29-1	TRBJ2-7	TGCAGCGTCAAGATGAGGATCTCCGAGCAGTACTTC	CSVKMRISEQYF
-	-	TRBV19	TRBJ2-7	TGTGCCAGTAGCTCCGCGCTCCAGCCCCACTACGAGCAGTACTTC	CASSSALQPHYEQYF
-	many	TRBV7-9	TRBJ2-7	TGTGCCAGCAGCTTAGGGGGGGGGGCAGGGACCCCCTACGAGCAGTACTTC	CASSLGGGAGTPYEQYF
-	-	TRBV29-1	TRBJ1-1	TGCAGCGTTGAAGGGACTCCGGGGGGAAGTGAAGCTTTCTTT	CSVEGTPGGSEAFF
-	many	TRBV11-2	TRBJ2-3	TGTGCCAGCAGCCAACCCCCAACAGATACGCAGTATTTT	CASSQPPTDTQYF
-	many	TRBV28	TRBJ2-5	TGTGCCAGCACCTTTCAGGGCAGGGGTCGACAAGAGACCCAGTACTTC	CASTFQGRGRQETQYF
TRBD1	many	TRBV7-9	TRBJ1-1	TGTGCCAGCAGCCCGGGACAGCTGAACACTGAAGCTTTCTTT	CASSPGQLNTEAFF
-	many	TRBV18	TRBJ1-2	TGTGCCAGCTCACCAAAGTCGGGCGGTGACTTCTATGGCTACACCTTC	CASSPKSGGDFYGYTF
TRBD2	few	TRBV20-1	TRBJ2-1	TGCAGTGCTAGGCCGGGAGTGGGGACTAGCGGATACAATGAGCAGTTCTTC	CSARPGVGTSGYNEQFF
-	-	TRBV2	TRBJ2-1	TGTGCCAGCAACACTAGGTGGGGGTACAACCATGAGCAGTTCTTC	CASNTRWGYNHEQFF
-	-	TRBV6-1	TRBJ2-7	TGTGCCAGCAGTCCAAGTCTGACCAGCGAGCAGTACTTC	CASSPSLTSEQYF
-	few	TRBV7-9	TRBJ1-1	TGTGCCAGCAGCTTAATGGGAGACACTGAAGCTTTCTTT	CASSLMGDTEAFF
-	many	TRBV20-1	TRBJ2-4	TGCAGTGCTAGAGCCTCTACTATGCAGGCGTTGGGCAAAAACATTCAGTACTTC	CSARASTMQALGKNIQYF
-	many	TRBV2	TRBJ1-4	TGTGCCAGCCAGACAGCCGCAACTAATGAAAAACTGTTTTTT	CASQTAATNEKLFF
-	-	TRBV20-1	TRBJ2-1	TGCAGTGCTCCCATCGGAGGGCCCCCCGTCAATGAGCAGTTCTTC	CSAPIGGPPVNEQFF
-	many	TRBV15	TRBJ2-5	TGTGCCACCAGTAGTGACCAAGAGACCCAGTACTTC	CATSSDQETQYF
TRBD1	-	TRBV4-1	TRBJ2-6	TGCGCCAGCAGCCGGGTCCAGGGGGCAGGGGCCAACGTCCTGACTTTC	CASSRVQGAGANVLTF
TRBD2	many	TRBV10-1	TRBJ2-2	TGCGCCAGCAGTACTAGCGCCATACCGAACACCGGGGAGCTGTTTTTT	CASSTSAIPNTGELFF
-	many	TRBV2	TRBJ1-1	TGTGCCAGCAGTGAACAGGTCGAGACTGAAGCTTTCTTT	CASSEQVETEAFF
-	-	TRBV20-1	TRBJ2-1	TGCAGTGCTAGAGATCAGTTCCTAACGGCCGGACGAAGGCATGAGCAGTTCTTC	CSARDQFLTAGRRHEQFF
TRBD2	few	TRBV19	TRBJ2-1	TGTGCCACTCCAGCGGGAATACTCTACAATGAGCAGTTCTTC	CATPAGILYNEQFF
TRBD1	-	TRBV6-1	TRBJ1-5	TGTGCCAGCAGTTCGATGGACAGGGGATCGGTTCAGCCCCAGCATTTT	CASSSMDRGSVQPQHF
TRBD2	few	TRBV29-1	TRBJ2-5	TGCAGCGCTGGGGGGGGGAGAGGAGAGACCCAGTACTTC	CSAGGGRGETQYF
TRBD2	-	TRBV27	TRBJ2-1	TGTGCCAGCAGTTGGCGCTTAGCGGGAGGGCTGAATGAGCAGTTCTTC	CASSWRLAGGLNEQFF
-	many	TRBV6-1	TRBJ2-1	TGTGCCAGCAGTTCCGAGAACTACAATGAGCAGTTCTTC	CASSSENYNEQFF
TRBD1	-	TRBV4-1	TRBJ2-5	TGCGCCAGCAGCCTCCGGGGGGACAGGGCCCAAGAGACCCAGTACTTC	CASSLRGDRAQETQYF
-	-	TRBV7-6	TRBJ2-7	TGTGCCAGCAGCCCTAGTTTCTCCAACCACTACGAGCAGTACTTC	CASSPSFSNHYEQYF
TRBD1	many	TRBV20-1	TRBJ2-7	TGCAGTGCTAGGTCCGGGACAGGGGGTCCCGAGCAGTACTTC	CSARSGTGGPEQYF
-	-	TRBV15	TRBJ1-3	TGTGCCACCAGCAGAGACAGGAGCTCTGGAAACACCATATATTTT	CATSRDRSSGNTIYF
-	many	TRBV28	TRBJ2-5	TGTGCCAGCAGTTTGGGTGGCCGGGAGACCCAGTACTTC	CASSLGGRETQYF
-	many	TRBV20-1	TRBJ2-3	TGCAGTGCTAGAACGGACAGTAATCCTGGGGATACGCAGTATTTT	CSARTDSNPGDTQYF
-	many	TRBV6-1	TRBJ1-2	TGTGCCAGCAGTTACGAGCCCAGTTCCTATGGCTACACCTTC	CASSYEPSSYGYTF
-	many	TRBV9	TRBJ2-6	TGTGCCAGCAGCGCCCCCCTTAGTCAGTCTGGGGCCAACGTCCTGACTTTC	CASSAPLSQSGANVLTF
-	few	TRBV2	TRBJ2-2	TGTGCCAGCAAGGGCGAACGGACCGGGGAGCTGTTTTTT	CASKGERTGELFF
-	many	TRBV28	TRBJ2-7	TGTGCCAGCAGGGGAGGCGTACCCTACGAGCAGTACTTC	CASRGGVPYEQYF
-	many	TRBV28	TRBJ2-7	TGTGCCAGCAGTTTCAGGCCCTACGAGCAGTACTTC	CASSFRPYEQYF
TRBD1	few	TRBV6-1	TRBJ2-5	TGTGCCACCATGACAGGGATCCAAGAGACCCAGTACTTC	CATMTGIQETQYF
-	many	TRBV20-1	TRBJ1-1	TGCAGTGCTAGACGCAGGCGGGACACTGAAGCTTTCTTT	CSARRRRDTEAFF
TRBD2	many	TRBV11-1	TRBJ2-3	TGTGCCAGCAGCCTAGCGGGGTCAGATACGCAGTATTTT	CASSLAGSDTQYF
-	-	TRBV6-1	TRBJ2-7	TGTGCCAGTGAGGAGGACTCCTACGAGCAGTACTTC	CASEEDSYEQYF
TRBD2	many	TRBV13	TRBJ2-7	TGTGCCAGCAGCTTAATAGTAGGGGAGGGCGAGCAGTACTTC	CASSLIVGEGEQYF
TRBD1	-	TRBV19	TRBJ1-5	TGTGCCAGTAGTACACCGGGACAGGGCTACAATCAGCCCCAGCATTTT	CASSTPGQGYNQPQHF
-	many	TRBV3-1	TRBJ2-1	TGTGCCAGCAGCCAAGAGGAGAGACTAGTCTTTCTAAATGAGCAGTTCTTC	CASSQEERLVFLNEQFF
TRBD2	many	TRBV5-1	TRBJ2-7	TGCGCCAGCAGTAGCGGGACGACCTACTACGAGCAGTACTTC	CASSSGTTYYEQYF